This entry describes one T cell receptor (beta chain). Antigen specificity is unknown. The ends were cut back, 5 bases at V and 2 bases at J, with 10 bases in the middle. Germline V gives CDR1 MNHEY, CDR2 SVGAGI. This CDR3 region has 13 residues. Clones were read by immunoSEQ multiplex PCR, and TCRdb kept only the in-frame ones, dropping some. Among over 75,000 clones listed, more than 70% were seen once. The data derive from a study of T cell responses to AZD1222 COVID-19 vaccine. Study-wide findings and caveats: There were mostly white British donors and more females than males, and clonal diversity was possibly underestimated. Spike was spanned by vaccine-associated CD4 TCRs, which were dominant at 160-218 and 743-854. Among spike-specific TCRs, nearly half reportedly target unmutated variant regions.

This receptor was obtained from an adult in good health. The V call is TRBV6-5, the J call TRBJ2-7; no clear D gene. The source was peripheral blood, collected on day 0 of AZD1222 vaccination. CDR3 sequence: CASSRSAAYEQYF. The CDR3 DNA follows: TGTGCCAGCAGTAGGTCAGCTGCCTACGAGCAGTACTTC.